These T cell receptor beta chains were read from a single sample in a study of T cells in localized non-small cell lung cancer. The assay was immunoSEQ multiplex PCR, and TCRdb's table has in-frame clones only and misses some. The repertoire includes around 20,000 clones, approximately 90% of them detected once, and about 8.4% sits in the top ten. Sequencing used peripheral blood, obtained before any cancer treatment. The receptors were sampled from a man aged 40 to 69 with stage I lung adenocarcinoma. Each CDR3 is given without its conserved first and last residue. Clone size is shown for a subset of rows, as once, few, many or a class of expanded clone.

TRBV2	.	TRBJ1-2	11	ASSEAENDGYT
TRBV5-1	.	TRBJ2-2	18	ASSLPGSRTQWDPTGELF
TRBV6-1	.	TRBJ2-1	11	ASRAVDYNEQF
TRBV21-1	few	TRBJ2-1	15	ASSKVGGTGVHNEQF
TRBV9	.	TRBJ2-2	13	ASSPQTGSTGELF
TRBV5-8	.	TRBJ1-3	14	ASSWNRDRLLNTIY
TRBV19	.	TRBJ1-1	14	ASSIEGSSRNTEAF
TRBV6-5	few	TRBJ2-7	11	ASRRDSSYEQY
TRBV5-4	.	TRBJ2-1	13	ASSSPKSSYNEQF
TRBV9	.	TRBJ2-3	12	ASSKGDIIDTQY
TRBV13	.	TRBJ1-3	13	ASSLGDRAGNTIY
TRBV5-1	.	TRBJ1-2	14	ASSSSTRVGGPGYT
TRBV7-9	few	TRBJ1-5	10	ASSLDVQPQH
TRBV12-5	.	TRBJ2-3	16	ASGHPSGGPLYTDTQY
TRBV28	.	TRBJ2-7	12	ASSVRQTPYEQY
TRBV4-1	.	TRBJ2-6	14	ASSQERTFGANVLT
TRBV6-5	.	TRBJ1-1	13	ASSYSPGGDTEAF
TRBV9	once	TRBJ2-3	15	ASSVATSGRGLDTQY
TRBV18	.	TRBJ2-1	13	ASSRDSTSYNEQF
TRBV9	.	TRBJ1-1	11	ASSVHGNTEAF
TRBV7-9	.	TRBJ1-2	11	ASSLVAANGYT
TRBV5-6	.	TRBJ2-2	12	ASSPRTGGGKLF
TRBV7-3	.	TRBJ1-1	13	ASSLDNGAATEAF
TRBV7-2	.	TRBJ2-3	13	ASSRTGSSTDTQY
TRBV9	once	TRBJ1-2	14	ASSNPRDSPNYGYT
TRBV14	once	TRBJ1-1	10	ASSQGLTEAF
TRBV30	.	TRBJ1-6	14	AWSGLSSGNNSPLH
TRBV25-1	.	TRBJ1-4	14	ASGQGTFATNEKLF
TRBV6-6	.	TRBJ2-5	12	ASSYSSGMKTQY
TRBV4-1	once	TRBJ2-3	13	ASSQDRVGRNTQY
TRBV19	.	TRBJ2-1	13	ASSIAGGAYNEQF
TRBV9	.	TRBJ2-2	14	ASSLRTSVETGELF
TRBV27	.	TRBJ2-1	15	ASSYYISESMYNEQF
TRBV25-1	.	TRBJ2-5	10	ASSGTTETQY